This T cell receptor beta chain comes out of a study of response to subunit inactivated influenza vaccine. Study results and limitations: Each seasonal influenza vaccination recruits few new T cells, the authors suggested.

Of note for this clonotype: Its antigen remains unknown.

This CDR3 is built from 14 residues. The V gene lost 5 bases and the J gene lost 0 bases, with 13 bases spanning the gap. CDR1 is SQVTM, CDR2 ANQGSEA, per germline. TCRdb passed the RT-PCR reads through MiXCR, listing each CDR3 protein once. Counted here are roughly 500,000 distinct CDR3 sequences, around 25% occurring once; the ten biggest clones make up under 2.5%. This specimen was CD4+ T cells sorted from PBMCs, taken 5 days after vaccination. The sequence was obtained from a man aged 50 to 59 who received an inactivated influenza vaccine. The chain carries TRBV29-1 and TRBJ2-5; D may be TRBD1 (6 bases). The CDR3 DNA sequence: TGCAGCGTTACCGGGACACAGCACCAAGAGACCCAGTACTTC. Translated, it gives CSVTGTQHQETQYF.